These T cell receptor beta chains were read from a single sample in a study of cytomegalovirus exposure and HLA in healthy donors. Only in-frame clones appear in the TCRdb table, and some are missing; sequencing was by immunoSEQ multiplex PCR. The sample contains approximately 79,000 clones, almost 80% of which appear only once. Input material: PBMCs. These TCRs come from a woman aged 40 to 50 in good health and CMV-seropositive. CDR3s include the opening cysteine and the closing phenylalanine or tryptophan. The order of the fields is clone size, V gene, J gene, D gene, CDR3 length, CDR3 protein, CDR3 DNA. A D gene is named only where the DNA matches it firmly. Some rows have no size entry. The others give once, few or many, or a class for an expanded clone.

.	TRBV30	TRBJ2-5	.	12	CAWSFMSETQYF	TGTGCCTGGAGTTTCATGTCCGAGACCCAGTACTTC
.	TRBV6-5	TRBJ1-1	.	13	CATGTFTGTEAFF	TGTGCCACAGGGACATTTACCGGAACTGAAGCTTTCTTT
.	TRBV7-6	TRBJ2-5	.	13	CASSLDFGETQYF	TGTGCCAGCAGCTTGGACTTCGGGGAGACCCAGTACTTC
few	TRBV4-1	TRBJ1-5	.	15	CASSPVVFSNQPQHF	TGCGCCAGCAGCCCGGTAGTTTTTAGCAATCAGCCCCAGCATTTT
.	TRBV6-6	TRBJ1-5	.	15	CASSSWEALNQPQHF	TGTGCCAGCAGTTCCTGGGAGGCTTTAAATCAGCCCCAGCATTTT
once	TRBV7-9	TRBJ2-1	TRBD2	16	CASSTTTSGGTNEQFF	TGTGCCAGCAGTACAACCACTAGCGGGGGGACCAATGAGCAGTTCTTC
once	TRBV5-8	TRBJ1-2	.	16	CASSPTGGGKNYGYTF	TGTGCCAGCAGCCCAACGGGGGGCGGGAAAAACTATGGCTACACCTTC
few	TRBV7-9	TRBJ2-7	.	12	CASSPGRYEQYF	TGTGCCAGCAGCCCAGGTCGTTACGAGCAGTACTTC
.	TRBV30	TRBJ1-2	TRBD1	17	CAWSVFQLRQGNYGYTF	TGTGCCTGGAGTGTATTCCAACTACGACAGGGAAACTATGGCTACACCTTC
.	TRBV6-1	TRBJ1-4	.	10	CASWSGKLFF	TGTGCCAGCTGGTCCGGAAAACTGTTTTTT
medium-sized	TRBV29-1	TRBJ2-2	TRBD2	15	CSSTPGGGGTGELFF	TGCAGTTCTACCCCTGGGGGGGGTGGAACCGGGGAGCTGTTTTTT
.	TRBV29-1	TRBJ2-1	.	14	CSVEAGASYNEQFF	TGCAGCGTTGAAGCGGGAGCCTCCTACAATGAGCAGTTCTTC
.	TRBV9	TRBJ1-2	.	13	CASSPSGGYGYTF	TGTGCCAGCAGCCCATCGGGAGGCTATGGCTACACCTTC
.	TRBV30	TRBJ2-7	.	13	CAWSHLGADEQYF	TGTGCCTGGAGCCATCTAGGAGCCGACGAGCAGTACTTC
.	TRBV5-1	TRBJ2-5	TRBD2	16	CASSLGAGGYSETQYF	TGCGCCAGCTCTCTCGGAGCGGGGGGCTATTCAGAGACCCAGTACTTC
.	TRBV6-1	TRBJ2-7	.	14	CASRAGTSSYEQYF	TGTGCCAGCAGGGCAGGGACTTCGTCCTACGAGCAGTACTTC
once	TRBV6-6	TRBJ2-5	.	12	CASSQIEETQYF	TGTGCCAGCAGTCAAATCGAGGAGACCCAGTACTTC
.	TRBV19	TRBJ2-1	TRBD1	13	CASRMDRRYEQFF	TGTGCCAGTAGAATGGACAGGAGGTATGAGCAGTTCTTC
.	TRBV7-9	TRBJ2-1	TRBD2	17	CASSELTGGRGYNEQFF	TGTGCCAGCAGCGAGCTGACGGGCGGGAGGGGATACAATGAGCAGTTCTTC
few	TRBV7-2	TRBJ2-7	.	12	CASAGVGYEQYF	TGTGCCAGCGCAGGGGTGGGCTACGAGCAGTACTTC
few	TRBV1	TRBJ2-1	.	18	CTSSQDHPRGIYNIEQFF	TGCACCAGCAGCCAAGATCATCCCAGGGGGATATATAATATAGAGCAGTTCTTC
.	TRBV30	TRBJ2-5	.	16	CALGTGMRLGQETQYF	TGTGCCTTGGGTACAGGGATGAGGTTGGGCCAAGAGACCCAGTACTTC
few	TRBV2	TRBJ2-4	.	14	CASSEALAKNIQYF	TGTGCCAGCAGTGAAGCACTAGCCAAAAACATTCAGTACTTC
.	TRBV5-4	TRBJ2-5	.	12	CASSTEQETQYF	TGTGCCAGCAGTACAGAACAAGAGACCCAGTACTTC
.	TRBV4-2	TRBJ2-3	TRBD1	19	CASSLSWGQVFRGTDTQYF	TGTGCCAGCAGCCTGAGTTGGGGACAGGTGTTTAGGGGCACAGATACGCAGTATTTT
few	TRBV6-1	TRBJ1-5	TRBD1	14	CASRDRVVYQPQHF	TGTGCCAGCAGGGACAGGGTAGTTTATCAGCCCCAGCATTTT